This TCR beta chain was documented in a study of blood T cell repertoires in COVID-19. In germline, CDR1 is MDHEN, CDR2 SYDVKM. This CDR3 contains 13 residues. V gave up 8 bases and J gave up 2 bases, with 13 bases separating them. TCRdb's table, derived via immunoSEQ multiplex PCR, lists solely in-frame clones and lacks some. The sample lists 50,000 to 75,000 clones, 78% occurring once. V usage is TRBV28 and J usage is TRBJ2-7; D gene uncertain. Sequencing was done on a sample of peripheral blood. The TCR was taken from a man between 60 and 70 years old with COVID-19, enrolled during active disease. The CDR3 is CASSSFAAYEQYF. The CDR3 region has the DNA TGTGCCAGCTCTTCCTTTGCGGCCTACGAGCAGTACTTC.